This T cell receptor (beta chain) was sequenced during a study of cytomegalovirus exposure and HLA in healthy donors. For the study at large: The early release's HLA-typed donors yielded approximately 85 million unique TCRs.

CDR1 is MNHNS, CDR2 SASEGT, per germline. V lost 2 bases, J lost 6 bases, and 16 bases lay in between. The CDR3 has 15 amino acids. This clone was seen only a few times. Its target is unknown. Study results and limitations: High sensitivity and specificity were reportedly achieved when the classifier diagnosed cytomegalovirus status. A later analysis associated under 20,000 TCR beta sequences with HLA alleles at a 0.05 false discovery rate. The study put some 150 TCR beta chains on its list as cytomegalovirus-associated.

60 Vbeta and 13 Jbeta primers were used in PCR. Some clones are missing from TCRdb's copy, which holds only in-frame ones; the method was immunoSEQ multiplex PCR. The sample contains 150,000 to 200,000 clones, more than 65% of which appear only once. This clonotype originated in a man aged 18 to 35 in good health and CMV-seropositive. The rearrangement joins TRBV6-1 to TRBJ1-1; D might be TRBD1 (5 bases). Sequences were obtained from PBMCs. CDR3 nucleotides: TGTGCCAGCAGTGAATGGGGCAGGAAAGGGCCTGAAGCTTTCTTT. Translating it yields CASSEWGRKGPEAFF.